The subject of this entry is one TCR beta chain. This specimen belongs to a study of blood T cell repertoires in COVID-19. On the study more broadly: The United States, Italy and Spain supplied acute and convalescent COVID-19 samples. From T cells, B-cell-depleted T cells, or PBMCs came the material, which was cDNA or gDNA.

As processed by the authors: Amplification of reference gene primers was used by the study to estimate nucleated cell counts. Profiled with immunoSEQ multiplex PCR; TCRdb holds only in-frame clones, not every one. D and trimming were read from the DNA, whereas the V and J calls and clone size are those reported in that table. The repertoire holds approximately 10,000 clones, with around 90% as singletons. V dropped 0 bases and J dropped 5; count of bases not matched to a gene: 7. Germline V gene data show CDR1 as SGHRS and CDR2 as YFSETQ. The CDR3 sequence is 15 residues long. The chain employs TRBV5-1 and TRBJ2-7, with 8 bases matching TRBD1. The sample was peripheral blood. The sequence derives from a woman between 55 and 75 years old with active COVID-19. The DNA of the CDR3 is TGCGCCAGCAGCTTGGCCCGGGACAGGAGTAACGAGCAGTACGTC. Its protein is CASSLARDRSNEQYV.